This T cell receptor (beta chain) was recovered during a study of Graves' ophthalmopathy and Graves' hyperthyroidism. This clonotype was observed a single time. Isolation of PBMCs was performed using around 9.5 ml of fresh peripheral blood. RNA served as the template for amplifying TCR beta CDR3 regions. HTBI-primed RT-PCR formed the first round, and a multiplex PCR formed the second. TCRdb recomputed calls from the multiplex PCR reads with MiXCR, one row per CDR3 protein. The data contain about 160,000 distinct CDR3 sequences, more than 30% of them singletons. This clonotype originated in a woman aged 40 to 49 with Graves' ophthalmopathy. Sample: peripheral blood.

CDR3 loop: CASSSFPGQTGELFF. The CDR3 region has the DNA TGTGCCAGCTCCTCCTTCCCAGGGCAAACCGGGGAGCTGTTTTTT. The chain is built from TRBV12-3 or TRBV12-4 and TRBJ2-2; tentatively, D is TRBD1 (5 bases). V was pared by 8 bases and J by 5 bases, with 18 bases between. The CDR3 contains 15 residues.